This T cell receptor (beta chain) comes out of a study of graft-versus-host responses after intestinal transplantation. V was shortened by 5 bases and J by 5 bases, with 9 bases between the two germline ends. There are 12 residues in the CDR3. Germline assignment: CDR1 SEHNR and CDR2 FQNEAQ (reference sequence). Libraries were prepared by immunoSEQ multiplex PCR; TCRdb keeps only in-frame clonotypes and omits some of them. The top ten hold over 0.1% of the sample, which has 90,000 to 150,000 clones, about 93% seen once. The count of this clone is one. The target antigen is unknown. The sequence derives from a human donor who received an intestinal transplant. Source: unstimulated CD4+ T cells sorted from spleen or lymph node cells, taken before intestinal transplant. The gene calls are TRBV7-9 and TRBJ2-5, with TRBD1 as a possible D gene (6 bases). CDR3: CASSNQGETQYF. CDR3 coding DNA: TGTGCCAGCAGCAATCAGGGGGAGACCCAGTACTTC.